This T cell receptor (beta chain) is from a study of cytomegalovirus exposure and HLA in healthy donors. A remark on this clone: What it binds is unknown.

Donors had nominal health at sampling but likely had unrecorded immune exposures. The PCR made use of 60 Vbeta and 13 Jbeta primers. Authors' processing steps: A later analysis tallied roughly 77 million unique TCR beta chains, 8.5 million to 11 million of them shared. The protocol was immunoSEQ multiplex PCR, while the TCRdb copy is restricted to in-frame clones and leaves out a portion. V, J and clone size are those of that table, while D and trimming were read from the DNA. The sample has around 150,000 clones; around two thirds are singletons. Study observations and caveats: In an earlier analysis, about 87% or about 30%: the productive usage of most TCR beta V segments. By a later analysis, the bulk of CMV-associated TCR beta chains appeared HLA-restricted.

There are 16 residues in the CDR3. Per the germline V gene, CDR1 is KGHSH and CDR2 is LQKENI. V lost 3 bases and J 4 bases, leaving 16 bases between the germline ends. The chain recombines TRBV18 with TRBJ1-5, with D uncertain. The sequence was obtained from a woman between 35 and 50 years old in good health and CMV-seronegative. The sample was PBMCs. The CDR3 loop is CASSPVGGRINQPQHF. The DNA of the CDR3 is TGTGCCAGCTCACCTGTGGGCGGGAGAATAAATCAGCCCCAGCATTTT. The full variable domain, rest sourced from reference TRBV18 and TRBJ1-5, is NAGVMQNPRHLVRRRGQEARLRCSPMKGHSHVYWYRQLPEEGLKFMVYLQKENIIDESGMPKERFSAEFPKEGPSILRIQQVVRGDSAAYFCASSPVGGRINQPQHFGDGTRLSIL.